This T cell receptor (beta chain) appears in the sequencing data of a study of CD8 T cells in ankylosing spondylitis. 5'-RACE, quantitative and with molecular barcodes, yielded the TCR beta libraries. Each CDR3 protein gets one entry after TCRdb re-called the 5' RACE reads with MiXCR. This table holds around 430,000 distinct CDR3 sequences, approximately 17% found once. Trimming took off 2 bases at V and 9 bases at J, with 17 bases between the two ends. This CDR3 comprises 15 residues. Germline V gives CDR1 MNHEY, CDR2 SVGAGI. Turning to this clonotype: Antigen specificity is unknown.

The study's findings and limits: Ankylosing spondylitis blood appeared to carry a characteristic TCR beta motif of seven to nine highly homologous variants. In ankylosing spondylitis patients, matched synovial fluid reportedly showed significant enrichment of disease-linked clones. Disease-linked clones were found to be CD8+ and relatively rare in peripheral blood. A subset of motif variants has previously been described in the synovial fluid and blood of reactive arthritis.

The genes are TRBV6-5 and TRBJ2-1, with D possibly called TRBD1 or TRBD2 (6 bases each). Sequencing used blood, either unsorted or a sorted T cell fraction (not recorded which). The source of this sequence is a male donor with ankylosing spondylitis. This CDR3 reads CASSYSAGHPGEQFF. The CDR3 DNA is TGTGCCAGCAGTTACAGCGCGGGACATCCGGGTGAGCAGTTCTTC.